This T cell receptor beta chain was sequenced for a study of cytomegalovirus exposure and HLA in healthy donors. Study outcomes and limitations: Further analysis was carried out later, and it showed several of the most significant clusters appearing linked to common viral pathogens. Only CMV serostatus was available as immune exposure information. For most TCR sequences rarity was the rule, although some public TCRs occurred in many donors.

The PCR made use of 60 Vbeta and 13 Jbeta primers. The protocol was immunoSEQ multiplex PCR, while the TCRdb copy is restricted to in-frame clones and leaves out a portion. The repertoire holds fewer than 200,000 clones, around four fifths seen once, with around 1.3% in the top ten. Germline loops: CDR1 MDHEN, CDR2 SYDVKM. Trimming shortened V by 6 bases and J by 4 bases, and 15 bases separated the two germline ends. The CDR3 is 15 amino acids. For this clone: Its antigen is not known.

The sample taken for sequencing was PBMCs. This chain uses TRBV28 with TRBJ1-4; D gene unclear. This receptor was identified in a woman in her forties or fifties in good health and CMV-seronegative. CDR3 in DNA: TGTGCCAGCAGGTCGGGAGGAGCGGATAATGAAAAACTGTTTTTT. Its protein product is CASRSGGADNEKLFF.